This TCR beta chain is drawn from a study of T cell responses to AZD1222 COVID-19 vaccine. About the research overall: It was second doses at about 4 or about 12 weeks that were pooled. General study findings and limits: The CD4 TCRs associated with vaccination extended across spike and predominated at 160-218 and 743-854. Baseline testing showed seropositivity in only a handful of AZD1222 recipients.

Concerning this clone itself: Its antigen is still unknown.

CDR1 and CDR2 (germline): MNHNY, SVGAGI (reference sequence). This CDR3 is 16 amino acids long. Trimming took 7 bases from V and 0 from J; bases not matched to a gene: 6. Sequenced by immunoSEQ multiplex PCR; TCRdb stores in-frame clones only, minus some. The top ten hold under 3.5% of the sample, which has over 95,000 clones, nearly 90% seen once. V is TRBV6-6 and J is TRBJ1-5; TRBD1 aligns across 10 bases. The input for sequencing was peripheral blood, taken on day 0 of AZD1222 vaccination. This clonotype originated in an adult in good health. CDR3 bases: TGTGCCAGCAAGAGACAGGGGGCAGATAGCAATCAGCCCCAGCATTTT. Translation: CASKRQGADSNQPQHF.